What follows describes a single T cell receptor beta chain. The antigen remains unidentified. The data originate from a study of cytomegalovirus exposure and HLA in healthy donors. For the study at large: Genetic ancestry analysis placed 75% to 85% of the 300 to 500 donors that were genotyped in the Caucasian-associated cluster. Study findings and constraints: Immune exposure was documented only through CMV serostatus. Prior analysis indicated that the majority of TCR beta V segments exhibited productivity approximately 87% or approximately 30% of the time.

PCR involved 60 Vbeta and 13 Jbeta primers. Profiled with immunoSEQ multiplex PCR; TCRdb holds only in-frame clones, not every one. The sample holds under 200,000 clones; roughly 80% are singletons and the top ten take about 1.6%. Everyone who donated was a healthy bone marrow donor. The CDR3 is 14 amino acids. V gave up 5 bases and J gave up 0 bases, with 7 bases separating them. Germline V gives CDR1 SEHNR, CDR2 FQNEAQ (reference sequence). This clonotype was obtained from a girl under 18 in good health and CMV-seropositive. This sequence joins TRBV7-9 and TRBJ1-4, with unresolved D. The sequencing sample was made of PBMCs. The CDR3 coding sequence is TGTGCCAGCAGCCCCCGTGCAACTAATGAAAAACTGTTTTTT. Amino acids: CASSPRATNEKLFF. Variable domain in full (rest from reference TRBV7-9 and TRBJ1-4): DTGVSQNPRHKITKRGQNVTFRCDPISEHNRLYWYRQTLGQGPEFLTYFQNEAQLEKSRLLSDRFSAERPKGSFSTLEIQRTEQGDSAMYLCASSPRATNEKLFFGSGTQLSVL.